This entry lists 25 T cell receptor beta chains sequenced from one sample in a study of T cell repertoires in cytomegalovirus infection. Their antigens remain unidentified. TCRdb used MiXCR to reprocess the reads, holding one entry per CDR3 protein. The sample records 75,000 to 95,000 distinct CDR3 sequences, roughly half being singletons. Sequenced material: CD8+ T cells from cultured PBMCs, taken from culture after CMV antigen stimulation. The receptors were gathered from a human donor in good health (CMV status not recorded). Some clones in this sample may be carry-over from other donors' samples.

V is TRBV4-2 and J is TRBJ2-5; 9 bases fit TRBD2. From germline, CDR1 is LGHNA and CDR2 YNFKEQ. With V trimmed by 0 bases and J by 3 bases, 17 bases remained unmatched. The CDR3 contains 20 residues. For the CDR3, the DNA is TGTGCCAGCAGCCAAGAGGGTCTCGAGTTGGTAGCGGGAGAGGAAGAGACCCAGTACTTC. This gives the protein CASSQEGLELVAGEEETQYF.

The chain is built from TRBV7-7 and TRBJ2-7; D is perhaps TRBD2 (6 bases). With 6 bases removed from V and 1 base from J, the gap between germline ends came to 16 bases. Germline CDR1 and CDR2: SSHAT and FNYEAQ (reference sequence). This CDR3 has 15 amino acids. The CDR3 loop is CASSLARGSSYEQYF. CDR3 sequence (DNA): TGTGCCAGCAGTTTGGCGCGGGGTAGTTCCTACGAGCAGTACTTC.

V gene TRBV27 combines with J gene TRBJ1-5, with 7 bases fitting TRBD1. The trim removed 5 bases at V and 1 base at J, leaving 2 bases unmatched. Germline-derived CDR1 and CDR2 are MNHEY and SMNVEV (reference sequence). The CDR3 covers 14 residues. This CDR3 reads CASSGDRSNQPQHF. In DNA, the CDR3 is TGTGCCAGCAGTGGGGACAGAAGCAATCAGCCCCAGCATTTT.

The V gene is TRBV7-2, the J gene TRBJ2-1; D perhaps matches TRBD1 (6 bases). Germline V lookup: CDR1 SGHTA, CDR2 FQGNSA. The CDR3 is 14 residues long. V was trimmed by 5 bases and J by 3 bases, leaving 11 bases between them. CDR3 bases: TGTGCCAGCAGCCCAGACAGGTACTACAATGAGCAGTTCTTC. This codes for CASSPDRYYNEQFF.

This clonotype turned up a few times. The CDR3 DNA follows: TGTGCCAGCAGCTTACTAGATTACAATGAGCAGTTCTTC. Its protein is CASSLLDYNEQFF. This chain uses TRBV7-9 with TRBJ2-1; D uncertain. CDR3 length equals 13 residues. The germline gives CDR1 SEHNR, CDR2 FQNEAQ (reference sequence). Between the trimmed V and J ends, which lost 2 bases and 4 bases, there was a span of 6 bases. The full variable domain, completed using reference TRBV7-9 and TRBJ2-1, is DTGVSQNPRHKITKRGQNVTFRCDPISEHNRLYWYRQTLGQGPEFLTYFQNEAQLEKSRLLSDRFSAERPKGSFSTLEIQRTEQGDSAMYLCASSLLDYNEQFFGPGTRLTVL.

This clonotype occurred a few times. This chain links TRBV7-3 with TRBJ2-7, with 10 bases aligning to TRBD2. The V and J ends lost 1 base and 5 bases, in that order; junction bases with no gene match: 5. Germline-derived CDR1 and CDR2 are SGHTA and FQGTGA. The CDR3 runs to 15 residues. The CDR3 here is CASSLRLAGVDEQYF. In nucleotides, the CDR3 is TGTGCCAGCAGCTTAAGGCTAGCGGGAGTGGACGAGCAGTACTTC. Together with reference TRBV7-3 and TRBJ2-7, the CDR3 gives the full variable domain: GAGVSQTPSNKVTEKGKYVELRCDPISGHTALYWYRQSLGQGPEFLIYFQGTGAADDSGLPNDRFFAVRPEGSVSTLKIQRTERGDSAVYLCASSLRLAGVDEQYFGPGTRLTVT.

This clonotype has a handful of counts. The chain has TRBV10-3 and TRBJ2-1, with D uncertain. V gave up 9 bases and J gave up 0 bases, with 3 bases separating them. From germline, CDR1 is ENHRY and CDR2 SYGVKD. The CDR3 contains 11 residues. The CDR3 loop reads CAMGSYNEQFF. DNA of the CDR3: TGTGCCATGGGCTCCTACAATGAGCAGTTCTTC.

A single count supports this clonotype. This sequence may be a read error, since a much larger clone differs from it by one base. The chain employs TRBV7-6 and TRBJ2-1; D may be TRBD2 (6 bases). Germline CDR1 SGHVS, CDR2 FNYEAQ. The CDR3 is 15 residues long. In nucleotides, the CDR3 is TGTGCCAACAGCTTAAAGGCCGGGGGATACAATGAGCAGTTCTTC. Translating it yields CANSLKAGGYNEQFF.

This chain uses TRBV6-2 or TRBV6-3 with TRBJ2-1; TRBD2 aligns across 8 bases. The CDR3 loop spans 15 amino acids. The V gene end was trimmed by 6 bases and the J gene end by 5 bases; junction bases not matched to a gene: 9. The germline gives CDR1 MNHEY, CDR2 SVGEGT. The CDR3 nucleotides read TGTGCCAGCAGCCCAGCGGGAGCGGCCCACAATGAGCAGTTCTTC. Translated, it gives CASSPAGAAHNEQFF.

The chain joins TRBV6-6 to TRBJ1-1; no clear D gene. This CDR3 spans 10 amino acids. The V end lost 3 bases, the J end lost 5 bases, and 1 base lay between the germline ends. The germline gives CDR1 MNHNY, CDR2 SVGAGI (reference sequence). CDR3 region: CASSYTEAFF. CDR3 nucleotides: TGTGCCAGCAGTTATACTGAAGCTTTCTTT.

This chain connects TRBV13 to TRBJ1-1; 10 bases are shared with TRBD1. CDR1 and CDR2 from the germline V gene are PRHDT and FYEKMQ (reference sequence). This CDR3 comprises 15 residues. V lost 5 bases to trimming and J lost 3 bases; unmatched junction nucleotides: 6. CDR3 coding DNA: TGTGCCAGCAGCCCAGCCGGACAGGGGGACACTGAAGCTTTCTTT. Residues: CASSPAGQGDTEAFF.

This chain uses TRBV29-1 with TRBJ2-7, with 9 bases matching TRBD1. After removal of 6 bases from V and 2 bases from J, the junction contained 5 bases not matched to a gene. The CDR3 length is 13 residues. The germline CDR1 and CDR2 sequences are SQVTM and ANQGSEA. CDR3: CSVPGTGTYEQYF. The CDR3 DNA reads TGCAGCGTCCCCGGGACAGGGACCTACGAGCAGTACTTC.

V gene TRBV20-1 combines with J gene TRBJ2-1, with TRBD2 matching 9 bases. Germline CDR1 and CDR2: DFQATT and SNEGSKA (reference sequence). After removal of 0 bases from V and 11 bases from J, the junction contained 8 bases not matched to a gene. CDR3 length: 14 amino acids. CDR3 DNA sequence: TGCAGTGCTAGAGATTTGGATAGCGGGAGAAAGCAGTTCTTC. The encoded protein is CSARDLDSGRKQFF.

V and J are TRBV7-4 and TRBJ2-2; D may be TRBD1 (5 bases). Germline V gene sequence: CDR1 SGHVT, CDR2 SQSDAQ. Trimming stripped 5 bases from V and 5 bases from J, with 15 bases between. The CDR3 contains 15 residues. This CDR3 reads CASSPLWTQTGELFF. The DNA of the CDR3 is TGTGCCAGCAGCCCGTTGTGGACACAAACCGGGGAGCTGTTTTTT.

The table lists this clonotype with a few counts. V usage is TRBV4-1 and J usage is TRBJ2-1; a possible D gene is TRBD2 (6 bases). Trimming pared 0 bases from V and 9 bases from J, leaving 9 bases between. Germline CDR1 is MGHRA and CDR2 is YSYEKL. This CDR3 has 13 amino acids. The CDR3 loop reads CASSQDAGSEQFF. Here the CDR3 DNA reads TGCGCCAGCAGCCAAGATGCGGGGAGTGAGCAGTTCTTC.

This clonotype came up a few times. This chain joins TRBV29-1 and TRBJ2-3; the match to TRBD2 covers 9 bases. Losses at the gene ends were 7 bases for V and 3 bases for J; bases not matched to a gene: 17. This CDR3 has 17 amino acids. Germline CDR1 reads SQVTM; CDR2 reads ANQGSEA. The CDR3 coding sequence is TGCAGCGCTCGTCGGGCGGGAGGGGTGACGGCTACAGATACGCAGTATTTT. As protein: CSARRAGGVTATDTQYF.

The chain is built from TRBV6-5 and TRBJ2-3; no firm D call. Looked up from germline, CDR1 is MNHEY and CDR2 is SVGAGI. V shed 3 bases and J shed 3 bases, with 7 bases lying between them. CDR3 length: 13 residues. The CDR3 protein is CASSYYGTDTQYF. The CDR3 DNA reads as TGTGCCAGCAGTTATTACGGTACAGATACGCAGTATTTT.

This clonotype has ten or more counts. The CDR3 region is CASSLDAGMDGYTF. The CDR3 nucleotides are TGTGCCAGCAGCTTAGATGCGGGAATGGATGGCTACACCTTC. V and J are TRBV7-8 and TRBJ1-2, with unresolved D. The CDR3 covers 14 residues. The germline V gene encodes CDR1 SGHVS and CDR2 FQNEAQ. The V end was cut by 1 base, the J end by 6 bases, with 12 bases between.

The V call is TRBV6-1, the J call TRBJ2-7, with 9 bases that match TRBD1. There are 13 residues in the CDR3. V trimming: 5 bases; J trimming: 2 bases; junction bases outside the gene matches: 1. Looked up from germline, CDR1 is MNHNS and CDR2 is SASEGT. The CDR3 region is CASSRDRAYEQYF. The CDR3 DNA reads as TGTGCCAGCAGTCGGGACAGGGCCTACGAGCAGTACTTC.

The J gene is TRBJ2-1, the V gene TRBV23-1; 15 nucleotides align to TRBD2. TRBV23-1 is noted as an ORF with a role that remains uncertain. The V and J ends lost 4 bases and 7 bases, in that order; junction bases with no gene match: 20. This CDR3 has 21 amino acids. CDR3 in DNA: TGCGCCAGCAGTCTTCCGGGACTAGCGGGGGGCTCATTCCGAGTGGGAAATGAGCAGTTCTTC. Translating it yields CASSLPGLAGGSFRVGNEQFF.

The chain has TRBV27 and TRBJ1-2; TRBD1 aligns across 8 bases. This CDR3 contains 18 residues. V lost 4 bases to trimming and J lost 5 bases; unmatched junction nucleotides: 18. Germline CDR1 and CDR2: MNHEY and SMNVEV (reference sequence). The CDR3 DNA follows: TGTGCCAGCAGTTCCTTAAGCACCGACAGGGGCATAGAGTATGGCTACACCTTC. This sequence encodes CASSSLSTDRGIEYGYTF.

The rearrangement uses TRBV6-5 and TRBJ2-7; D not certain. Looked up from germline, CDR1 is MNHEY and CDR2 is SVGAGI. This CDR3 is built from 13 residues. V was clipped by 7 bases and J by 10 bases, with 20 bases between them. CDR3 amino acids: CASKGLQVIEQYF. The CDR3 DNA is TGTGCCAGCAAAGGTTTGCAGGTGATTGAACAGTACTTC.

This clonotype was found many times. The chain recombines TRBV7-8 with TRBJ2-2; D is perhaps TRBD1 or TRBD2 (5 bases each). This CDR3 region has 17 residues. CDR1 is SGHVS, CDR2 FQNEAQ, per germline. V lost 5 bases and J 2 bases, leaving 18 bases between the germline ends. DNA of the CDR3: TGTGCCAGCAGCCCCTCTTCGGGGACCCTAAACACCGGGGAGCTGTTTTTT. Translated, it gives CASSPSSGTLNTGELFF.

The chain links TRBV10-3 to TRBJ2-2; tentative D call: TRBD2 (6 bases). Trimming stripped 3 bases from V and 4 bases from J, with 9 bases between. The CDR3 is made up of 14 amino acids. Germline lookup yields CDR1 ENHRY and CDR2 SYGVKD. The CDR3 nucleotides are TGTGCCATCAGTGACAGGGAGGCCACCGGGGAGCTGTTTTTT. As protein: CAISDREATGELFF.

There are a few counts of this clonotype. J is TRBJ2-5 and V is TRBV6-1; D might be TRBD1 (6 bases). V was clipped by 0 bases and J by 5 bases, with 16 bases between them. The CDR3 totals 16 residues. Germline CDR1 reads MNHNS; CDR2 reads SASEGT. The CDR3 region is CASSEALPTGRETQYF. DNA of the CDR3: TGTGCCAGCAGTGAAGCGCTTCCGACAGGCCGGGAGACCCAGTACTTC.